This T cell receptor beta chain is from a study of blood T cell repertoires in COVID-19. Deletions cut 10 bases from V and 5 bases from J, with 10 bases between. The germline gives CDR1 SNHLY, CDR2 FYNNEI. The CDR3 covers 11 residues. Only in-frame clones appear in the TCRdb table, and some are missing; sequencing was by immunoSEQ multiplex PCR. This table has roughly 120,000 clones, under 90% appearing once. The TCR was taken from a woman in her 50s with acute or convalescent COVID-19. The chain links TRBV2 to TRBJ2-3, with D hard to call. Sequenced input: peripheral blood. The CDR3 sequence: CATSSLDTQYF. CDR3 bases: TGTGCCACCTCGTCTTTAGATACGCAGTATTTT. The full variable domain, with the rest looked up from reference TRBV2 and TRBJ2-3, is EPEVTQTPSHQVTQMGQEVILRCVPISNHLYFYWYRQILGQKVEFLVSFYNNEISEKSEIFDDQFSVERPDGSNFTLKIRSTKLEDSAMYFCATSSLDTQYFGPGTRLTVL.